The 8 T cell receptor beta chains given below trace back to one sample, sequenced in a study of T cells in Graves' hyperthyroidism and ophthalmopathy. RNA transcripts were the template for amplifying TCR beta CDR3 regions. The HTBI primer set drove a first-round RT-PCR of the TCR CDR3. TCRdb fed the multiplex PCR reads into MiXCR, producing one record per CDR3 protein. The data show some 270,000 distinct CDR3 sequences, about an eighth seen once. The sequenced sample was blood. Every receptor here comes from a woman in her thirties or forties with Graves' hyperthyroidism.

This clonotype has at least ten counts. The chain links TRBV2 to TRBJ2-3; weak D call: TRBD2 (6 bases). From germline, CDR1 is SNHLY and CDR2 FYNNEI. The CDR3 contains 16 residues. The germline V and J ends were trimmed by 5 bases and 0 bases, with 15 bases remaining between them. The CDR3 DNA reads as TGTGCCAGCAGTCAGAACTCCGGGACTAGCACAGATACGCAGTATTTT. It translates to CASSQNSGTSTDTQYF.

The chain is built from TRBV20-1 and TRBJ2-2; a possible D gene is TRBD2 (6 bases). Germline V gives CDR1 DFQATT, CDR2 SNEGSKA (reference sequence). CDR3 length equals 15 residues. V was clipped by 3 bases and J by 6 bases, with 17 bases between them. CDR3: CSARGDSLLAGELFF. The CDR3 region has the DNA TGCAGTGCTAGGGGGGACTCCCTCCTGGCCGGGGAGCTGTTTTTT.

This clonotype showed up many times. J is TRBJ2-3 and V is TRBV29-1, with a weak D call TRBD2 (6 bases). Germline assignment: CDR1 SQVTM and CDR2 ANQGSEA. The CDR3 runs 13 residues. Trimming shortened V by 6 bases and J by 3 bases, and 13 bases separated the two germline ends. The chain's CDR3 is CSVLSGRTDTQYF. CDR3 nucleotide sequence: TGCAGCGTGCTTAGCGGTAGAACAGATACGCAGTATTTT.

This clonotype was seen ten or more times. The chain combines TRBV3-1 with TRBJ1-5; no reliable D call. Looked up from germline, CDR1 is LGHDT and CDR2 is YNNKEL (reference sequence). The CDR3 contains 15 residues. The germline V and J ends were trimmed by 2 bases and 5 bases, with 13 bases remaining between them. The CDR3 reads CASSQLPGEYQPQHF. Here the CDR3 DNA reads TGTGCCAGCAGCCAACTCCCGGGAGAGTATCAGCCCCAGCATTTT.

This clonotype was seen repeatedly, ten times or more. The chain uses TRBV12-3 or TRBV12-4 and TRBJ2-2, with TRBD1 matching over 8 bases. The CDR3 is 15 residues long. Germline trimming cut 5 bases from V and 5 bases from J; bases unmatched to any gene: 7. CDR3 region: CASSHGQGNTGELFF. Written as DNA, the CDR3 is TGTGCCAGCAGTCACGGACAGGGAAATACCGGGGAGCTGTTTTTT.

This clonotype was counted between two and nine times. The chain joins TRBV9 to TRBJ2-7, with 13 positions matching TRBD2. Germline CDR1 reads SGDLS; CDR2 reads YYNGEE. After removal of 3 bases from V and 5 bases from J, the junction contained 11 bases not matched to a gene. The CDR3 spans 17 residues. In DNA form, the CDR3 reads TGTGCCAGCAGCGCAAGGCGGACTAGCGGGAGCGCCGACGAGCAGTACTTC. Translated, it gives CASSARRTSGSADEQYF.

In this sample, this clonotype turned up many times. The chain has TRBV13 and TRBJ2-1; no firm D call. Germline V gene data show CDR1 as PRHDT and CDR2 as FYEKMQ (reference sequence). This CDR3 has 12 amino acids. With 5 bases removed from V and 8 bases from J, the gap between germline ends came to 10 bases. The CDR3 spells CASSPQYDEQFF. The DNA for the CDR3 is TGTGCCAGCAGCCCCCAGTACGATGAGCAGTTCTTC.

This clonotype was seen a few times. The chain employs TRBV12-3 or TRBV12-4 and TRBJ1-4; a weak D match, TRBD1 (6 bases). The CDR3 consists of 18 residues. V gave up 4 bases and J gave up 7 bases, with 25 bases separating them. CDR3 sequence: CASSSTSIEQGGGEKLFF. As DNA, the CDR3 is TGTGCCAGCAGTTCTACCTCGATCGAACAGGGCGGGGGTGAAAAACTGTTTTTT.